This is a list of T cell receptor beta chains from one sample in a study of T cell changes during pregnancy in multiple sclerosis. TCRdb's table, derived via immunoSEQ multiplex PCR, lists solely in-frame clones and lacks some. The sample includes more than 70,000 clones, 90% to 95% of them seen just once. This specimen consisted of peripheral blood, obtained after pregnancy. The source is a female donor in good health, enrolled as a control in a pregnancy study. The CDR3 runs from the conserved cysteine through the conserved F or W. A D gene is named only where the DNA matches it firmly. Some rows have no size entry. The others give once, few or many, or a class for an expanded clone.

J: TRBJ2-1
V: TRBV10-3
D: TRBD2
size: NA
CDR3: CAISDTTGTSVYNEQFF
DNA: TGTGCCATCAGTGATACCACCGGGACTAGTGTTTACAATGAGCAGTTCTTC

J: TRBJ1-2
V: TRBV6-5
D: NA
size: NA
CDR3: CASSYRPGYYGYTF
DNA: TGTGCCAGCAGTTACCGCCCGGGTTACTATGGCTACACCTTC

J: TRBJ2-1
V: TRBV4-3
D: NA
size: NA
CDR3: CASSQGPVPSSYNEQFF
DNA: TGCGCCAGCAGCCAAGGGCCAGTCCCAAGCTCCTACAATGAGCAGTTCTTC

J: TRBJ2-3
V: TRBV7-2
D: TRBD2
size: NA
CDR3: CASSQYGGATDTQYF
DNA: TGTGCCAGCAGCCAATACGGGGGGGCAACAGATACGCAGTATTTT

J: TRBJ1-4
V: TRBV12-5
D: NA
size: NA
CDR3: CASGPGQYNEKLFF
DNA: TGTGCTAGTGGTCCCGGACAGTATAATGAAAAACTGTTTTTT

J: TRBJ2-3
V: TRBV7-9
D: NA
size: NA
CDR3: CASSLARGNPTDTQYF
DNA: TGTGCCAGCAGCTTAGCACGGGGGAACCCCACAGATACGCAGTATTTT

J: TRBJ2-3
V: TRBV6-6
D: TRBD1
size: once
CDR3: CASSYSGQGLGQGQYF
DNA: TGTGCCAGCAGTTACTCGGGACAGGGGTTGGGACAAGGGCAGTATTTT

J: TRBJ2-7
V: TRBV7-9
D: NA
size: NA
CDR3: CASSSRGASEQYF
DNA: TGTGCCAGCAGCTCCCGGGGGGCCAGCGAGCAGTACTTC

J: TRBJ2-3
V: TRBV14
D: TRBD2
size: NA
CDR3: CASSQGLAGDTDTQYF
DNA: TGTGCCAGCAGCCAAGGTCTAGCGGGGGACACAGATACGCAGTATTTT

J: TRBJ2-7
V: TRBV11-2
D: NA
size: NA
CDR3: CASSRGLTYEQYF
DNA: TGTGCCAGTAGCAGGGGTCTTACCTACGAGCAGTACTTC

J: TRBJ2-5
V: TRBV7-2
D: TRBD2
size: NA
CDR3: CASSPRLAGGPKTQYF
DNA: TGTGCCAGCAGCCCTCGACTAGCGGGGGGGCCGAAGACCCAGTACTTC

J: TRBJ2-7
V: TRBV7-3
D: TRBD1
size: NA
CDR3: CASSLTGQGLYEQYF
DNA: TGTGCCAGCAGCTTAACGGGACAGGGCCTTTACGAGCAGTACTTC

J: TRBJ1-1
V: TRBV19
D: NA
size: once
CDR3: CASSIQGLAFF
DNA: TGTGCCAGTAGTATTCAGGGACTAGCTTTCTTT

J: TRBJ1-2
V: TRBV20-1
D: TRBD1
size: NA
CDR3: CRGQDRGGYTF
DNA: TGCCGCGGACAGGACAGAGGTGGCTACACCTTC

J: TRBJ2-7
V: TRBV5-1
D: NA
size: NA
CDR3: CASSPGDEQYF
DNA: TGCGCCAGCAGCCCCGGGGACGAGCAGTACTTC

J: TRBJ1-4
V: TRBV27
D: NA
size: NA
CDR3: CASSATGHREKLFF
DNA: TGTGCCAGCAGTGCCACAGGGCACCGTGAAAAACTGTTTTTT

J: TRBJ2-7
V: TRBV4-3
D: NA
size: NA
CDR3: CASSQATGLEQYF
DNA: TGCGCCAGCAGCCAAGCAACAGGGTTGGAGCAGTACTTC

J: TRBJ2-1
V: TRBV9
D: TRBD2
size: once
CDR3: CASAGAGGPNNEQFF
DNA: TGTGCCAGCGCGGGCGCGGGGGGGCCCAACAATGAGCAGTTCTTC

J: TRBJ1-5
V: TRBV18
D: TRBD1
size: NA
CDR3: CASSSRGLNNQPQHF
DNA: TGTGCCAGCTCATCCAGGGGGCTTAACAATCAGCCCCAGCATTTT

J: TRBJ1-5
V: TRBV5-8
D: NA
size: NA
CDR3: CASSWGDQPQHF
DNA: TGTGCCAGCAGCTGGGGGGATCAGCCCCAGCATTTT

J: TRBJ1-5
V: TRBV19
D: NA
size: NA
CDR3: CASSSQSGNQPQHF
DNA: TGTGCCAGTAGTTCTCAGAGCGGCAATCAGCCCCAGCATTTT

J: TRBJ2-1
V: TRBV11-2
D: NA
size: NA
CDR3: CASSSPLVWAYNEQFF
DNA: TGTGCCAGCAGCTCACCGCTAGTTTGGGCCTACAATGAGCAGTTCTTC

J: TRBJ2-5
V: TRBV2
D: NA
size: NA
CDR3: CASKEGREETQYF
DNA: TGTGCCAGCAAGGAGGGCAGGGAAGAGACCCAGTACTTC

J: TRBJ1-6
V: TRBV15
D: NA
size: NA
CDR3: CATSRDRNSPLHF
DNA: TGTGCCACCAGCAGAGATCGTAATTCACCCCTCCACTTT

J: TRBJ1-4
V: TRBV5-1
D: NA
size: NA
CDR3: CASSSGSRQGSEKLFF
DNA: TGCGCCAGCAGCTCGGGGTCGAGACAAGGCTCCGAAAAACTGTTTTTT

J: TRBJ2-1
V: TRBV5-1
D: TRBD1
size: NA
CDR3: CASSLGGGGREQFF
DNA: TGCGCCAGCAGCTTGGGAGGGGGCGGCAGGGAGCAGTTCTTC

J: TRBJ2-1
V: TRBV18
D: TRBD1
size: NA
CDR3: CASSHGTGGNEQFF
DNA: TGTGCCAGCTCACATGGGACAGGGGGCAATGAGCAGTTCTTC

J: TRBJ1-1
V: TRBV9
D: TRBD1
size: NA
CDR3: CASSARDRVSNTEAFF
DNA: TGTGCCAGCAGCGCCCGGGACAGGGTGTCGAACACTGAAGCTTTCTTT

J: TRBJ1-2
V: TRBV2
D: NA
size: NA
CDR3: CASGLTGEKGYTF
DNA: TGTGCCAGCGGCTTAACGGGGGAAAAGGGCTACACCTTC

J: TRBJ2-7
V: TRBV13
D: NA
size: NA
CDR3: CASSPGEGRKDEQYF
DNA: TGTGCCAGCAGCCCCGGCGAGGGCAGGAAAGACGAGCAGTACTTC

J: TRBJ1-2
V: TRBV29-1
D: TRBD1
size: NA
CDR3: CSVKKTDRGQNYGYTF
DNA: TGCAGCGTCAAGAAGACTGACAGGGGGCAGAACTATGGCTACACCTTC

J: TRBJ1-2
V: TRBV28
D: NA
size: NA
CDR3: CASTRGIDYGYTF
DNA: TGTGCCAGCACCCGGGGGATCGACTATGGCTACACCTTC

J: TRBJ2-5
V: TRBV2
D: TRBD1
size: NA
CDR3: CASSSGTGGSTQYF
DNA: TGTGCCAGCAGTTCCGGGACAGGGGGTTCAACCCAGTACTTC

J: TRBJ1-4
V: TRBV5-6
D: TRBD1
size: NA
CDR3: CASSWGQKLEKLFF
DNA: TGTGCCAGCAGCTGGGGACAGAAGCTTGAAAAACTGTTTTTT

J: TRBJ2-7
V: TRBV10-3
D: NA
size: NA
CDR3: CAISPPGWYEQYF
DNA: TGTGCCATCAGTCCCCCCGGTTGGTACGAGCAGTACTTC

J: TRBJ1-6
V: TRBV7-2
D: TRBD1
size: NA
CDR3: CASSLGTGAGTSHF
DNA: TGTGCCAGCAGCTTAGGGACAGGGGCGGGAACCTCCCACTTT

J: TRBJ2-2
V: TRBV4-3
D: NA
size: NA
CDR3: CASSHNRVTGELFF
DNA: TGCGCCAGCAGCCATAACAGGGTCACCGGGGAGCTGTTTTTT

J: TRBJ2-1
V: TRBV19
D: TRBD1
size: NA
CDR3: CASRVQGASNEQFF
DNA: TGTGCCAGTAGGGTACAGGGGGCTAGCAATGAGCAGTTCTTC

J: TRBJ2-7
V: TRBV7-2
D: NA
size: NA
CDR3: CASSSFRDEQYF
DNA: TGTGCCAGCAGCTCCTTCAGGGACGAGCAGTACTTC

J: TRBJ2-3
V: TRBV6-5
D: NA
size: NA
CDR3: CASSYSRGGGTDTQYF
DNA: TGTGCCAGCAGTTACTCGAGGGGCGGGGGCACAGATACGCAGTATTTT

J: TRBJ2-4
V: TRBV6-1
D: NA
size: once
CDR3: CAIQASNIQYF
DNA: TGTGCCATACAGGCGTCAAACATTCAGTACTTC

J: TRBJ2-7
V: TRBV5-1
D: NA
size: NA
CDR3: CASSPGLTYEQYF
DNA: TGCGCCAGCAGCCCCGGTTTGACCTACGAGCAGTACTTC